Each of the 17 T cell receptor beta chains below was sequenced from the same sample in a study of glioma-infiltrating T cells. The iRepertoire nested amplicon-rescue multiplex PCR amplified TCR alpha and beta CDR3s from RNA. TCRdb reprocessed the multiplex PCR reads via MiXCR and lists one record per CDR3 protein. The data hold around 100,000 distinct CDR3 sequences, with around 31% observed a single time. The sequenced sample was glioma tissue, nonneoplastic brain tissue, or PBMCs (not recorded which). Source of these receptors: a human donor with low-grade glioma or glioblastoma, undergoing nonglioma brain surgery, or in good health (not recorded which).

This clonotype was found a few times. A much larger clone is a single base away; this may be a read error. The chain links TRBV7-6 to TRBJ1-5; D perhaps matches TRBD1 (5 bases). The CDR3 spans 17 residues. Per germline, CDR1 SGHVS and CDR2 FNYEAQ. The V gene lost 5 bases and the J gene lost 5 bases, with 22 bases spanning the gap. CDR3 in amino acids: CASSATPMQGSHQPQHF. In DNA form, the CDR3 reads TGTGCCAGCAGCGCCACCCCGATGCAGGGCTCGCATCAGCCCCAGCATTTT.

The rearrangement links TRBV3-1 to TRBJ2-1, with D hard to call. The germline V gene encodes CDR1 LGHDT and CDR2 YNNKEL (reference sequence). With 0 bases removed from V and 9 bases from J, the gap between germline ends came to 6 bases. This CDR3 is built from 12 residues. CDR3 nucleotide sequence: TGTGCCAGCAGCCAAGAAATGAGTGAGCAGTTCTTC. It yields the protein CASSQEMSEQFF.

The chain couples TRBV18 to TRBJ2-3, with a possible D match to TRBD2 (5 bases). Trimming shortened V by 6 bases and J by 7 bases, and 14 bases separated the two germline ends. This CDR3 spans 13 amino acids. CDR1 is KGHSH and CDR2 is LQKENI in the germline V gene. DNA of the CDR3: TGTGCCAGCTCTCCCCCCGGGATCAATACGCAGTATTTT. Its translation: CASSPPGINTQYF. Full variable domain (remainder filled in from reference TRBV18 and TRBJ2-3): NAGVMQNPRHLVRRRGQEARLRCSPMKGHSHVYWYRQLPEEGLKFMVYLQKENIIDESGMPKERFSAEFPKEGPSILRIQQVVRGDSAAYFCASSPPGINTQYFGPGTRLTVL.

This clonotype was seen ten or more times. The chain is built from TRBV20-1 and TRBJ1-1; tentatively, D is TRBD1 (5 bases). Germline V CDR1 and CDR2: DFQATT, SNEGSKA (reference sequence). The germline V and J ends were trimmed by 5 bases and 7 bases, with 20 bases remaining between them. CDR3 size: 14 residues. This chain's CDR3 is CSALPIGATGEAFF. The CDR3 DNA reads TGCAGTGCTCTTCCCATCGGGGCGACCGGTGAAGCTTTCTTT.

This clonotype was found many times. CDR3 DNA: TGTGCCACCGCCAGACCTCAAGAGACCCAGTACTTC. It is translated as CATARPQETQYF. The rearrangement links TRBV7-9 to TRBJ2-5, with no clear D. This CDR3 has 12 residues. The germline gives CDR1 SEHNR, CDR2 FQNEAQ (reference sequence). Trimming shortened V by 10 bases and J by 2 bases, and 11 bases separated the two germline ends.

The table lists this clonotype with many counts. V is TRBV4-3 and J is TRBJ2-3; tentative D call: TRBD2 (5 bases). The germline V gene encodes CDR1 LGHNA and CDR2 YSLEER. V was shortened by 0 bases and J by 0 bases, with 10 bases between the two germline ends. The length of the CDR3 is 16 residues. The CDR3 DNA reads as TGCGCCAGCAGCCAAGATCTCGGGGTTAGCACAGATACGCAGTATTTT. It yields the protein CASSQDLGVSTDTQYF.

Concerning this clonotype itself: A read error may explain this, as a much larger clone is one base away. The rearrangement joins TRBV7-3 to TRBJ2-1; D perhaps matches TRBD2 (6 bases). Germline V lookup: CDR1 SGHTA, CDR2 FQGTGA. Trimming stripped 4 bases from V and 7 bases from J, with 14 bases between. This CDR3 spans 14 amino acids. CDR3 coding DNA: TGTGCCAGCAGCTCTGGGGGGTCCGTAAATGAGCAGTTCTTC. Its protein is CASSSGGSVNEQFF.

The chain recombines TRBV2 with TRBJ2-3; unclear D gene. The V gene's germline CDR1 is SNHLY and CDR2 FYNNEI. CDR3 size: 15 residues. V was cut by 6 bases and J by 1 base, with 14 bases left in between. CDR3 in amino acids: CASRDPLRRTDTQYF. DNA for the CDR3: TGTGCCAGCAGGGACCCCCTTCGGCGCACAGATACGCAGTATTTT.

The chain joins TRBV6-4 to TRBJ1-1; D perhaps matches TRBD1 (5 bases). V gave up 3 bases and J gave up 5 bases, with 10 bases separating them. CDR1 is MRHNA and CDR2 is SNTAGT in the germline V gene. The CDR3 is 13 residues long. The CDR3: CASSERGRTEAFF. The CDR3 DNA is TGTGCCAGCAGTGAACGGGGACGGACTGAAGCTTTCTTT.

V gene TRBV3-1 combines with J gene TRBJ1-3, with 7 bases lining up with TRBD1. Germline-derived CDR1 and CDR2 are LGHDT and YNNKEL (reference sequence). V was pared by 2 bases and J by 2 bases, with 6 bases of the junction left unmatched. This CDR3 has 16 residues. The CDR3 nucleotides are TGTGCCAGCAGCCAAACAGGGGAAGGAGCTGGAAACACCATATATTTT. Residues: CASSQTGEGAGNTIYF.

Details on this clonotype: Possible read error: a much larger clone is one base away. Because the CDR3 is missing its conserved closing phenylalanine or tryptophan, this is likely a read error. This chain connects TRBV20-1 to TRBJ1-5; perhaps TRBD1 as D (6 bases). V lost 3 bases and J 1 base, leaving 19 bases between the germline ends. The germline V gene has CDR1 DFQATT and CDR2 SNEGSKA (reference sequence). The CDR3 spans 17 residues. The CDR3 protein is CSARGTQGGRSNQPQHI. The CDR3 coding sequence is TGCAGTGCTAGGGGGACCCAAGGGGGTAGAAGCAATCAGCCCCAGCATATT.

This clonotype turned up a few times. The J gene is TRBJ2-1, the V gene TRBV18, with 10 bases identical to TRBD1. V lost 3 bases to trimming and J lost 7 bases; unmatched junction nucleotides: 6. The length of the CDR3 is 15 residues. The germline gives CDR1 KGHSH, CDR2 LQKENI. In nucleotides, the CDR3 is TGTGCCAGCTCACCTGGACAGGGGGATCAAAATGAGCAGTTCTTC. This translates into CASSPGQGDQNEQFF.

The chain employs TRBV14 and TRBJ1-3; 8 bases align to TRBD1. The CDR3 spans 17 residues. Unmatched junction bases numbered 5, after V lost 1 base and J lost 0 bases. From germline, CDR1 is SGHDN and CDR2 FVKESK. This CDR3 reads CASSQVTGGYSGNTIYF. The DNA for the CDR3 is TGTGCCAGCAGCCAAGTCACAGGGGGATACTCTGGAAACACCATATATTTT. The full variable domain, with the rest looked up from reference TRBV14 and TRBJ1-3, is EAGVTQFPSHSVIEKGQTVTLRCDPISGHDNLYWYRRVMGKEIKFLLHFVKESKQDESGMPNNRFLAERTGGTYSTLKVQPAELEDSGVYFCASSQVTGGYSGNTIYFGEGSWLTVV.

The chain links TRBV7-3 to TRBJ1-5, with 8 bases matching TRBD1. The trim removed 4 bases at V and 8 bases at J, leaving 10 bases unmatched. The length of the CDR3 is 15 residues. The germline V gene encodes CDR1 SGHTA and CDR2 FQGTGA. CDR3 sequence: CASSSETGADKPQHF. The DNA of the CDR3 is TGTGCCAGCAGCTCCGAGACAGGGGCTGATAAGCCCCAGCATTTT.

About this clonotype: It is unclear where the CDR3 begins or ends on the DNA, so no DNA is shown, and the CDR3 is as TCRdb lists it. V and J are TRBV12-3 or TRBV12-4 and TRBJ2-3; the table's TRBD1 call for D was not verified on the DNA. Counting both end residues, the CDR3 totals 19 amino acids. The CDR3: CASSFYICSAQGGTDTQYF.

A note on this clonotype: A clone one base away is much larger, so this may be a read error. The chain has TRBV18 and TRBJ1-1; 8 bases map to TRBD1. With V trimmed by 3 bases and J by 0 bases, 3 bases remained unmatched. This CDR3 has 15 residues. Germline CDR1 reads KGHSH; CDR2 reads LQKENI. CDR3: CASSPQGAMNTEAFF. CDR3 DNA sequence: TGTGCCAGCTCACCTCAGGGGGCCATGAACACTGAAGCTTTCTTT.

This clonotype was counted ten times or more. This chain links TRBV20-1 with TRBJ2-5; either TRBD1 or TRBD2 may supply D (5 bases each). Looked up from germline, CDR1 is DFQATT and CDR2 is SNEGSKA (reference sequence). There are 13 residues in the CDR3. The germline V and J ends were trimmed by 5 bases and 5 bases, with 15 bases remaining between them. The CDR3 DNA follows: TGCAGTGCTGAAGGGACCTTAACGGAGACCCAGTACTTC. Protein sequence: CSAEGTLTETQYF.